A single sample is the source of the 20 T cell receptor beta chains below, sequenced in a study of cytomegalovirus exposure and HLA in healthy donors. PCR used 60 Vbeta primers and 13 Jbeta primers. The protocol was immunoSEQ multiplex PCR, while the TCRdb copy is restricted to in-frame clones and leaves out a portion. The top ten clones hold just under 3% of a sample with 55,000 to 65,000 clones, around 80% of them seen once. The sample comprised PBMCs. All receptors derive from a woman between 25 and 40 years old in good health and CMV-seronegative.

The V gene is TRBV20-1, the J gene TRBJ2-1, with 9 bases that match TRBD1. The CDR3 is made up of 11 amino acids. Germline V CDR1 and CDR2: DFQATT, SNEGSKA (reference sequence). CDR3 bases: TGCAGACCGGACAGGGGTGATGAGCAGTTCTTC. Amino acid sequence: CRPDRGDEQFF.

This clone was observed a handful of times. The rearrangement links TRBV7-9 to TRBJ1-6; the D is unclear. The germline V gene encodes CDR1 SEHNR and CDR2 FQNEAQ (reference sequence). The V end was cut by 5 bases, the J end by 0 bases, with 11 bases between. This CDR3 has 16 amino acids. CDR3 amino acids: CASSTAGSSYNSPLHF. In nucleotides, the CDR3 is TGTGCCAGCAGCACCGCGGGGAGCTCCTATAATTCACCCCTCCACTTT.

This chain uses TRBV27 with TRBJ2-1; the D gene is possibly TRBD2 (5 bases). Germline CDR1 and CDR2: MNHEY and SMNVEV (reference sequence). Trimming took 6 bases from V and 9 from J, leaving 12 bases between them. This CDR3 spans 12 amino acids. The DNA for the CDR3 is TGTGCCAGCAGCCATCCTGGGAGTGAGCAGTTCTTC. This sequence encodes CASSHPGSEQFF.

A remark on this clone: Other DNA sequences in the sample encode the same CDR3. This chain joins TRBV18 and TRBJ1-1, with 7 bases lining up with TRBD1. The V gene end was trimmed by 3 bases and the J gene end by 3 bases; junction bases not matched to a gene: 1. Germline V CDR1 and CDR2: KGHSH, LQKENI. The CDR3 covers 13 residues. CDR3 in DNA: TGTGCCAGCTCACCGGGGACAGACACTGAAGCTTTCTTT. This translates into CASSPGTDTEAFF.

The chain has TRBV10-3 and TRBJ2-7; maybe TRBD1 (6 bases). Trimming left V 10 bases short and J 0 bases short, with 7 bases between. Germline assignment: CDR1 ENHRY and CDR2 SYGVKD. The CDR3 length is 11 residues. CDR3 in DNA: TGTGCCACGACAGGCTCCTACGAGCAGTACTTC. Amino acid sequence: CATTGSYEQYF.

J is TRBJ1-6 and V is TRBV5-6; D is uncertain. Germline V gene lookup returns CDR1 SGHDT and CDR2 YYEEEE. The CDR3 contains 16 residues. V was pared by 2 bases and J by 6 bases, with 15 bases between. The CDR3 loop reads CASSFGQARRNSPLHF. The CDR3 region has the DNA TGTGCCAGCAGCTTTGGGCAGGCCCGACGTAATTCACCCCTCCACTTT. The full variable domain, in which reference TRBV5-6 and TRBJ1-6 provide the parts outside the CDR3, is DAGVTQSPTHLIKTRGQQVTLRCSPKSGHDTVSWYQQALGQGPQFIFQYYEEEERQRGNFPDRFSGHQFPNYSSELNVNALLLGDSALYLCASSFGQARRNSPLHFGNGTRLTVT.

The J gene is TRBJ1-5, the V gene TRBV28, with TRBD1 matching 7 bases. The CDR3 length is 13 residues. CDR1 is MDHEN, CDR2 SYDVKM, per germline. Unmatched junction bases numbered 3, after V lost 4 bases and J lost 6 bases. The CDR3 loop reads CASSYDRVQPQHF. As DNA, the CDR3 is TGTGCCAGCAGTTACGACAGGGTTCAGCCCCAGCATTTT.

This sequence joins TRBV7-2 and TRBJ1-1; D may be TRBD1 (5 bases). This CDR3 has 13 residues. Germline V gene sequence: CDR1 SGHTA, CDR2 FQGNSA. Trimming pared 3 bases from V and 4 bases from J, leaving 9 bases between. The CDR3 DNA reads TGTGCCAGCAGCTTGGCCCAGGGCACTGAAGCTTTCTTT. Protein product: CASSLAQGTEAFF.

The genes are TRBV12-5 and TRBJ2-7; 7 bases agree with TRBD1. The CDR3 contains 17 residues. Trimming removed 0 bases from V and 1 base from J; junction bases left unmatched: 9. Germline CDR1 LGHNT, CDR2 FRNRAP. DNA for the CDR3: TGTGCTAGTGGTTTGGTAGCCGGGACAGCAAATTCCTACGAGCAGTACTTC. Protein: CASGLVAGTANSYEQYF.

CDR3 bases: TGCGCCAGCAGCTGGACAGGGGCGAGGGAAGCTTTCTTT. Encoded protein: CASSWTGAREAFF. The chain employs TRBV5-1 and TRBJ1-1; 9 bases are shared with TRBD1. This CDR3 spans 13 amino acids. Losses at the gene ends were 3 bases for V and 8 bases for J; bases not matched to a gene: 5. CDR1 and CDR2 (germline): SGHRS, YFSETQ. Full variable domain (remainder filled in from reference TRBV5-1 and TRBJ1-1): KAGVTQTPRYLIKTRGQQVTLSCSPISGHRSVSWYQQTPGQGLQFLFEYFSETQRNKGNFPGRFSGRQFSNSRSEMNVSTLELGDSALYLCASSWTGAREAFFGQGTRLTVV.

V usage is TRBV5-1 and J usage is TRBJ1-1; TRBD1 might be the D (5 bases). From germline, CDR1 is SGHRS and CDR2 YFSETQ. CDR3 size: 15 residues. With 0 bases removed from V and 0 bases from J, the gap between germline ends came to 9 bases. CDR3 bases: TGCGCCAGCAGCTTGGCCCAGGGTCTGAACACTGAAGCTTTCTTT. This gives the protein CASSLAQGLNTEAFF.

The sample holds one count of this clone. The CDR3 DNA reads as TGTGCCAGCAGCTTATACAGCCACGATCAGCCCCAGCATTTT. Translating gives CASSLYSHDQPQHF. The chain uses TRBV7-2 and TRBJ1-5; D ambiguous. This CDR3 spans 14 amino acids. V was trimmed by 2 bases and J by 5 bases, leaving 10 bases between them. The V gene's germline CDR1 is SGHTA and CDR2 FQGNSA.

The chain is built from TRBV10-1 and TRBJ1-1, with D perhaps matching TRBD1 (6 bases). The V end lost 5 bases, the J end lost 7 bases, and 11 bases lay between the germline ends. This CDR3 region has 12 residues. CDR1 is WNHNN and CDR2 is SYGVQD in the germline V gene (reference sequence). This CDR3 reads CASSPGEGEAFF. The CDR3 bases are TGCGCCAGCAGTCCAGGGGAAGGTGAAGCTTTCTTT.

This clone was recorded a few times. The chain couples TRBV7-9 to TRBJ2-1; 11 nucleotides line up with TRBD2. CDR1 SEHNR and CDR2 FQNEAQ come from the germline V gene (reference sequence). V was pared by 4 bases and J by 3 bases, with 2 bases of the junction left unmatched. This CDR3 has 15 amino acids. The CDR3 DNA reads as TGTGCCAGCAGCTCGGGACTAGCGGTCTACAATGAGCAGTTCTTC. It encodes CASSSGLAVYNEQFF.

This chain uses TRBV2 with TRBJ1-2; perhaps TRBD1 as D (6 bases). Trimming cost V 3 bases and J 4 bases, with 6 bases left between them. The CDR3 is made up of 12 amino acids. Germline lookup yields CDR1 SNHLY and CDR2 FYNNEI. The CDR3 DNA follows: TGTGCCAGCAGTGACAGGGGCTATGGCTACACCTTC. Translated, it gives CASSDRGYGYTF.

CDR3 in DNA: TGTGCCAGCAGCCTGCGGGACGGGGTGTCCGGGGAGCTGTTTTTT. Amino acids: CASSLRDGVSGELFF. This chain uses TRBV5-4 with TRBJ2-2; D perhaps matches TRBD2 (6 bases). The V gene's germline CDR1 is SGHNT and CDR2 YYREEE (reference sequence). Trimming took 4 bases from V and 6 from J, leaving 16 bases between them. CDR3 length equals 15 residues.

This clone was seen a single time. The chain links TRBV10-2 to TRBJ2-1; D possibly corresponds to TRBD1 (6 bases). The V gene lost 6 bases and the J gene lost 7 bases, with 10 bases spanning the gap. The CDR3 loop spans 12 amino acids. CDR1 is WSHSY and CDR2 is SAAADI in the germline V gene. For the CDR3, the DNA is TGCGCCAGCAGATGGGACACAAATGAGCAGTTCTTC. Translation: CASRWDTNEQFF.

V is TRBV5-4 and J is TRBJ2-5, with D maybe TRBD2 (5 bases). The J call may not be correct, given that the DNA end is closer to TRBJ2-7. The V gene's germline CDR1 is SGHNT and CDR2 YYREEE (reference sequence). The CDR3 sequence is 15 residues long. The CDR3 spells CASSLERSLSYEQYF. DNA for the CDR3: TGTGCCAGCAGCTTGGAGCGGTCTCTATCCTACGAGCAGTACTTC.

This chain joins TRBV7-2 and TRBJ1-6; 7 bases map to TRBD1. The CDR3 totals 15 residues. Trimming took 4 bases from V and 6 from J; bases not matched to a gene: 6. Germline CDR1 SGHTA, CDR2 FQGNSA. CDR3 nucleotides: TGTGCCAGCAGCTCTAGAGGGGACAGTAATTCACCCCTCCACTTT. Translated, it gives CASSSRGDSNSPLHF.

This chain links TRBV9 with TRBJ2-1, with 13 bases that match TRBD2. The trim removed 4 bases at V and 5 bases at J, leaving 15 bases unmatched. Germline loops: CDR1 SGDLS, CDR2 YYNGEE. The CDR3 has 19 residues. The CDR3 sequence is CASSRRGTSGRASDNEQFF. The CDR3 DNA sequence: TGTGCCAGCAGCCGTAGGGGCACTAGCGGGAGGGCCTCTGACAATGAGCAGTTCTTC.